These T cell receptor beta chains were read from a single sample in a study of blood T cell repertoires in COVID-19. Measured with immunoSEQ multiplex PCR; TCRdb has only the in-frame clones, and not every one. The sample holds fewer than 500,000 clones; more than 80% are singletons and the top ten take 1.4%. The sequenced sample consisted of peripheral blood. These receptors were collected from a woman in her thirties with active or convalescent COVID-19. The CDR3 runs from the conserved cysteine through the conserved F or W.

V: TRBV21-1
CDR3: CASSSEGREKNEKLFF

V: TRBV27
CDR3: CASSLMGHQPQHF

V: TRBV4-2
CDR3: CASSQDFSGGANEQFF

V: TRBV9
CDR3: CASSKKRELVYNEQFF

V: TRBV11-2
CDR3: CASSPQMEQYF

V: TRBV6-1
CDR3: CASSEPGQEQHF

V: TRBV3-1/TRBV3-2
CDR3: CASSQDRGRDNSPLHF

V: TRBV6-5
CDR3: CATALRGNTEAFF

V: TRBV15
CDR3: CATSRATGSEQYF

V: TRBV18
CDR3: CASSPLRDTITMNTEAFF

V: TRBV21-1
CDR3: CASSKTQRTGGTSNQPQHF

V: TRBV3-1/TRBV3-2
CDR3: CASSQDAGGYEKLFF

V: TRBV19
CDR3: CASNSQTSGSSNEQFF